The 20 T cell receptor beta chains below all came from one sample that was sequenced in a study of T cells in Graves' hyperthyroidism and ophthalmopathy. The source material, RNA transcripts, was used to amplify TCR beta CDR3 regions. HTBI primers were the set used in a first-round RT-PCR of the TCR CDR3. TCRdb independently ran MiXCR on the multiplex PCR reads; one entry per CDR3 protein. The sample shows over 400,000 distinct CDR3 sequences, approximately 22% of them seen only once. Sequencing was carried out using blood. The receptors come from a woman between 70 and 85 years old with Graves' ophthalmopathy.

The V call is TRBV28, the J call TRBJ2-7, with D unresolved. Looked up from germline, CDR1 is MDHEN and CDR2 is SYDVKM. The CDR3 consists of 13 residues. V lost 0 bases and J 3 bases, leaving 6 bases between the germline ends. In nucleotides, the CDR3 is TGTGCCAGCAGTTTATGGTGGGACTACGAGCAGTACTTC. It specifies CASSLWWDYEQYF.

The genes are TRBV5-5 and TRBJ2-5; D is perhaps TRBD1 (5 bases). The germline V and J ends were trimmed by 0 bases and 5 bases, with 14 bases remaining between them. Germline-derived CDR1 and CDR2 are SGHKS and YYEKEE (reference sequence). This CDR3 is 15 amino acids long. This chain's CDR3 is CASSLGGSGLETQYF. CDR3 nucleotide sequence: TGTGCCAGCAGCTTGGGGGGCTCGGGCTTGGAGACCCAGTACTTC.

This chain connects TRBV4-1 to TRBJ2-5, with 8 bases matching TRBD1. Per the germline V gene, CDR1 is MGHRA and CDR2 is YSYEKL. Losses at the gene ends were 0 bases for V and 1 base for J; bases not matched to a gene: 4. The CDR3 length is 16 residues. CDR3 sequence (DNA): TGCGCCAGCAGCCAAGAACCGGACAGGGCCCAAGAGACCCAGTACTTC. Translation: CASSQEPDRAQETQYF.

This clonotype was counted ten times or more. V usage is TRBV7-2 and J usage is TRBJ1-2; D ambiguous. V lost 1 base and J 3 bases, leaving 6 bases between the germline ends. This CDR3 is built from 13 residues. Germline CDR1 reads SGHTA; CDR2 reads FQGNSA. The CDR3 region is CASSLGGYYGYTF. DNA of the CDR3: TGTGCCAGCAGCTTAGGGGGATACTATGGCTACACCTTC.

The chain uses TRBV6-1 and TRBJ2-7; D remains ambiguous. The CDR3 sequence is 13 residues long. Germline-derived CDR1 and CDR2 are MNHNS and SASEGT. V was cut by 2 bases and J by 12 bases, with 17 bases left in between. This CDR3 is CASSELGVAVRYF. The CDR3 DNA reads TGTGCCAGCAGTGAATTGGGCGTGGCAGTGCGGTACTTC.

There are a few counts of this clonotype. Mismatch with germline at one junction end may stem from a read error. In nucleotides, the CDR3 is TGTGCCAGCAGCTTATACTCGCCGGGACAGTCCCTAGAAGGAGCTTTCTTT. Protein sequence: CASSLYSPGQSLEGAFF. The J gene is TRBJ1-1, the V gene TRBV28; TRBD1 aligns across 7 bases. The CDR3 spans 17 residues. In germline, CDR1 is MDHEN, CDR2 SYDVKM.

The CDR3 spells CASSSVGRGGAFF. CDR3 coding DNA: TGTGCCAGCAGTTCGGTGGGGCGCGGGGGAGCTTTCTTT. V is TRBV28 and J is TRBJ1-1; perhaps TRBD1 as D (5 bases). This CDR3 is 13 amino acids long. From germline, CDR1 is MDHEN and CDR2 SYDVKM. The germline V and J ends were trimmed by 4 bases and 10 bases, with 16 bases remaining between them.

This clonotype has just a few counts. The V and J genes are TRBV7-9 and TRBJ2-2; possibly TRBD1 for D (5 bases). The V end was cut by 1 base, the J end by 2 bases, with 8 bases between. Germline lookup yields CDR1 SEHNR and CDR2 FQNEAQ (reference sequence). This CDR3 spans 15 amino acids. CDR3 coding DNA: TGTGCCAGCAGCTTAGGACAGATTAACACCGGGGAGCTGTTTTTT. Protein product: CASSLGQINTGELFF.

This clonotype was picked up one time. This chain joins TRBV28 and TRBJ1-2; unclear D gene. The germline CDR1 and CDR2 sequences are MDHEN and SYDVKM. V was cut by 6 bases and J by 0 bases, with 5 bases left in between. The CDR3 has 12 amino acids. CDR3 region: CASSVANYGYTF. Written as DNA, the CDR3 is TGTGCCAGCAGCGTAGCTAACTATGGCTACACCTTC.

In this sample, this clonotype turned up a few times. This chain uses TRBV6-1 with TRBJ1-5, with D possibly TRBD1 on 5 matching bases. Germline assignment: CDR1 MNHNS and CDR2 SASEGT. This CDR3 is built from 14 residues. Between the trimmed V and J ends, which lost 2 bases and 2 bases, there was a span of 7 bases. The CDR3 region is CASSEQGGNQPQHF. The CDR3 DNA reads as TGTGCCAGCAGTGAACAGGGAGGCAATCAGCCCCAGCATTTT.

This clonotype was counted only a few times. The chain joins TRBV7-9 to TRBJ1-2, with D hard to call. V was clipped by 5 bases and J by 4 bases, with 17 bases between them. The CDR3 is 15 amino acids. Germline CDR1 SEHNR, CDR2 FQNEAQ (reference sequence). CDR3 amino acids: CASSASGGDLYGYTF. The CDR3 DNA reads TGTGCCAGCAGCGCTAGCGGAGGAGACCTCTATGGCTACACCTTC.

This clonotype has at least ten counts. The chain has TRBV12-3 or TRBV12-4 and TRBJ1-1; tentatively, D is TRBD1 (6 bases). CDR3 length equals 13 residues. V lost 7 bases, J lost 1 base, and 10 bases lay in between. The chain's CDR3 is CASNPDRNTEAFF. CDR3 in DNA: TGTGCCAGCAACCCGGACAGGAACACTGAAGCTTTCTTT.

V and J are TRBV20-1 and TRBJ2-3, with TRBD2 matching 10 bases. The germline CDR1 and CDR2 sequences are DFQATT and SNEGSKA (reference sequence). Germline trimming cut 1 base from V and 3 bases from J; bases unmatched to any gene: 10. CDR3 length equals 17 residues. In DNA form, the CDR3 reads TGCAGTGCTAGAGGGCCCTGGGCTAGCGGGAGTACAGATACGCAGTATTTT. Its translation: CSARGPWASGSTDTQYF.

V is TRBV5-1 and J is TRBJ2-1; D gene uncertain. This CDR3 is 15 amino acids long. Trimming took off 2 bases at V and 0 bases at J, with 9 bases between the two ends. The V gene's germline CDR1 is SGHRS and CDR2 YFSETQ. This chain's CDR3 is CASSFEESSYNEQFF. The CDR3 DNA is TGCGCCAGCAGCTTTGAGGAAAGCTCCTACAATGAGCAGTTCTTC.

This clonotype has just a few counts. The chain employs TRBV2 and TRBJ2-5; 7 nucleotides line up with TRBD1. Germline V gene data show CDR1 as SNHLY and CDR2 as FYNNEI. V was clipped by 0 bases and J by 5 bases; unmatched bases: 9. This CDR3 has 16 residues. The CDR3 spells CASSEAGKGARETQYF. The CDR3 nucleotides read TGTGCCAGCAGTGAAGCGGGGAAGGGGGCAAGGGAGACCCAGTACTTC.

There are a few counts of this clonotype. DNA for the CDR3: TGTGCCAGCAGCCAAGAAGGGCCGAGCACAGATACGCAGTATTTT. As protein: CASSQEGPSTDTQYF. The chain uses TRBV3-1 and TRBJ2-3, with unresolved D. Deletions cut 0 bases from V and 0 bases from J, with 7 bases between. Germline CDR1 and CDR2: LGHDT and YNNKEL (reference sequence). The CDR3 extends over 15 amino acids.

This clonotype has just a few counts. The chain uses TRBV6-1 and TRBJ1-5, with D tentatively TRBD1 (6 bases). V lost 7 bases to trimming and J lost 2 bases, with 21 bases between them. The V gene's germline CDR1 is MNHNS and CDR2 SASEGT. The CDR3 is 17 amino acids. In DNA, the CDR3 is TGTGCCAGCAATCCCACGGCTAGGGGGAGCGGCAATCAGCCCCAGCATTTT. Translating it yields CASNPTARGSGNQPQHF.

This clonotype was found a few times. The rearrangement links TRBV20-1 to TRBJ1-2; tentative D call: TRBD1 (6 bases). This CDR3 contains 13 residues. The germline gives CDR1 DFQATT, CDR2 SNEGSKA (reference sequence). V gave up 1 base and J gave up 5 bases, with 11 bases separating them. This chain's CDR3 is CSARVTGRYGYTF. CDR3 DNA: TGCAGTGCTAGAGTGACAGGCCGTTATGGCTACACCTTC.

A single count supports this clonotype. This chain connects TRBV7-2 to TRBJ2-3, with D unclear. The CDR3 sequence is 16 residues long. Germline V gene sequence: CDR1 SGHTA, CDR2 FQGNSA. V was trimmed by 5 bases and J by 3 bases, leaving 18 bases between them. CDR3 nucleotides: TGTGCCAGCAGCCAGCTGACCGAGCTGTCAACAGATACGCAGTATTTT. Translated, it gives CASSQLTELSTDTQYF.

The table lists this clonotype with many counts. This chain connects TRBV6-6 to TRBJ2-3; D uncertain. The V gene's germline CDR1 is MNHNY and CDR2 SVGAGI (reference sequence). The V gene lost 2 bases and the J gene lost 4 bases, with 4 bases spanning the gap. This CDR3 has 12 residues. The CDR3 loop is CASSYPPDTQYF. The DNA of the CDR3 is TGTGCCAGCAGTTACCCACCAGATACGCAGTATTTT.